What follows is one TCR beta chain and its context. Methods used by the authors: Estimation of nucleated cell counts was performed using reference gene primer amplification. Libraries were prepared by immunoSEQ multiplex PCR; TCRdb keeps only in-frame clonotypes and omits some of them. For V, J and clone size, that table is used; D and trimming come from the DNA. The sample records 180,000 or so clones, more than 80% being singletons. Germline assignment: CDR1 LNHDA and CDR2 SQIVND (reference sequence). V shed 4 bases and J 7 bases; nucleotides not matched to a gene: 3. This CDR3 has 13 amino acids. These data come from a study of blood T cell repertoires in COVID-19. Turning to the study itself: T cells, B-cell-depleted T cells, or PBMCs provided the cDNA or gDNA that served as material.

The sequenced sample was peripheral blood. This clonotype was sampled from a woman in her sixties or seventies with acute or convalescent COVID-19. The J gene is TRBJ1-4, the V gene TRBV19; 7 positions match TRBD1. The CDR3: CASSTTGVEKLFF. In DNA, the CDR3 is TGTGCCAGTAGTACCACAGGGGTTGAAAAACTGTTTTTT.